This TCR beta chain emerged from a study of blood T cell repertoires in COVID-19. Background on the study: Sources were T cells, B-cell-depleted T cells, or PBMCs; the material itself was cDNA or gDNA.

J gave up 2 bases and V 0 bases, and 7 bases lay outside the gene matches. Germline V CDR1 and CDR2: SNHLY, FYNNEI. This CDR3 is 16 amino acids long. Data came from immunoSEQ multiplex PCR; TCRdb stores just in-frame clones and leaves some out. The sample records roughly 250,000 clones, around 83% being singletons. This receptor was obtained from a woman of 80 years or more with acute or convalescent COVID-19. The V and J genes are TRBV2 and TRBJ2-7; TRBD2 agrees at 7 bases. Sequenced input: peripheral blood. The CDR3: CASSEALERGAYEQYF. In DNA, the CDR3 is TGTGCCAGCAGTGAAGCGCTAGAGCGGGGAGCCTACGAGCAGTACTTC. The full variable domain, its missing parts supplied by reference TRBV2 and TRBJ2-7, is EPEVTQTPSHQVTQMGQEVILRCVPISNHLYFYWYRQILGQKVEFLVSFYNNEISEKSEIFDDQFSVERPDGSNFTLKIRSTKLEDSAMYFCASSEALERGAYEQYFGPGTRLTVT.